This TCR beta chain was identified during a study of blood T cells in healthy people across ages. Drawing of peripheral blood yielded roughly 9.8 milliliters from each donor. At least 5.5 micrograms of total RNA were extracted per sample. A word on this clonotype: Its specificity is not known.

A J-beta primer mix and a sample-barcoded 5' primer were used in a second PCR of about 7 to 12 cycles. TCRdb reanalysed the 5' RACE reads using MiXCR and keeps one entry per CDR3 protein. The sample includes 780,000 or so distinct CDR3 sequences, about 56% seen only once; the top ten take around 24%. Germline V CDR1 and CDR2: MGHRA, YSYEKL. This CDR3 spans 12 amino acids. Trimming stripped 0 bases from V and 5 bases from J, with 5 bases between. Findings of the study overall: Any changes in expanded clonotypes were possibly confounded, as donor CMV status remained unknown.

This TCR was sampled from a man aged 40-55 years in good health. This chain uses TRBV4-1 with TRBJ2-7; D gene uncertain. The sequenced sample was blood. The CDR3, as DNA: TGCGCCAGCAGCCAAGATAATAACGAGCAGTACTTC. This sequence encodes CASSQDNNEQYF.